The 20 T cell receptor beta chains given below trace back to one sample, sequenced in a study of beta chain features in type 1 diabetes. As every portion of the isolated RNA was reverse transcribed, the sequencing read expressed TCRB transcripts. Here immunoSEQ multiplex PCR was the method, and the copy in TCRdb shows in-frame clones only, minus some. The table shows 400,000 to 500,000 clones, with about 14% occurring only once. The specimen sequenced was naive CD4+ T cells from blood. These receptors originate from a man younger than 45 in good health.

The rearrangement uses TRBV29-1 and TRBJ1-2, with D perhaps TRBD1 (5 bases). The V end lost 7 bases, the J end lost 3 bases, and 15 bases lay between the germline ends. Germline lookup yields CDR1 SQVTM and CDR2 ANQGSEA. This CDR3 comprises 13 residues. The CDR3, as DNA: TGCAGCGGGGCCCGGGGCAGCGACTATGGCTACACCTTC. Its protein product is CSGARGSDYGYTF.

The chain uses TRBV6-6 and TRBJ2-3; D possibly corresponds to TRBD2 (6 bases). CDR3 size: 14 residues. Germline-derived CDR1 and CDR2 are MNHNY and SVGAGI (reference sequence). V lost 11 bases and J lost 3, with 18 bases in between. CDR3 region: CAARERGTTDTQYF. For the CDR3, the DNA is TGTGCCGCTCGGGAGAGGGGTACGACAGATACGCAGTATTTT.

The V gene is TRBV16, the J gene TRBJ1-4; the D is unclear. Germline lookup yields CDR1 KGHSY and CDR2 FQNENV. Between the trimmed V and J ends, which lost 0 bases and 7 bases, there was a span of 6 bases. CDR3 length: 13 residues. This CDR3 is CASSQSLGEKLFF. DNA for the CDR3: TGTGCCAGCAGCCAATCTTTGGGTGAAAAACTGTTTTTT. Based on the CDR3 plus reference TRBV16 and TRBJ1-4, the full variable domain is GEEVAQTPKHLVRGEGQKAKLYCAPIKGHSYVFWYQQVLKNEFKFLISFQNENVFDETGMPKERFSAKCLPNSPCSLEIQATKLEDSAVYFCASSQSLGEKLFFGSGTQLSVL.

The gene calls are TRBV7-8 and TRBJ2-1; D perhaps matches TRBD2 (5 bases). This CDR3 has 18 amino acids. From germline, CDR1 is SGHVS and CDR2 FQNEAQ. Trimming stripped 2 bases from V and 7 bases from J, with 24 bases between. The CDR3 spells CASSLLLPRGTRRNEQFF. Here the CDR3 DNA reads TGTGCCAGCAGCTTACTCCTTCCACGGGGTACGCGTAGGAATGAGCAGTTCTTC.

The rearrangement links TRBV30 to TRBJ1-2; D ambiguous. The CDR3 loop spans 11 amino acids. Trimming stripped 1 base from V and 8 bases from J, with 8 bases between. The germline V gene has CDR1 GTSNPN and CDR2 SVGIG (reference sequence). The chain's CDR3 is CAWSGSVGYTF. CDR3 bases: TGTGCCTGGAGTGGATCTGTGGGCTACACCTTC.

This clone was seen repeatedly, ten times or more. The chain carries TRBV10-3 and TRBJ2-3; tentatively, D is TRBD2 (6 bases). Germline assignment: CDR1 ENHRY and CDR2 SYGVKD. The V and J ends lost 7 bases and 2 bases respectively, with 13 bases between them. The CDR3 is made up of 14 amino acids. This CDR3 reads CAIKGTPSTDTQYF. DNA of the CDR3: TGTGCCATCAAGGGGACTCCTTCCACAGATACGCAGTATTTT.

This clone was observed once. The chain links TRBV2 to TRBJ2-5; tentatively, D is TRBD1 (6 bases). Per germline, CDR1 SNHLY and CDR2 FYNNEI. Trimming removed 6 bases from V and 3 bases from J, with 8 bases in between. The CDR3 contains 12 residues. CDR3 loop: CASRKGEETQYF. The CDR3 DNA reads TGTGCCAGCAGGAAGGGGGAAGAGACCCAGTACTTC.

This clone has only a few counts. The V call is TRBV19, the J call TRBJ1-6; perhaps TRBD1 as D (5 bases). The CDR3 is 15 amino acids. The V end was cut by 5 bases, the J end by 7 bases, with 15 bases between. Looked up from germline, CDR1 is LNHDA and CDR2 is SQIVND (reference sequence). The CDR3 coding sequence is TGTGCCAGTAGTGAAATGACGGGGGTCAATTCACCCCTCCACTTT. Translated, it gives CASSEMTGVNSPLHF. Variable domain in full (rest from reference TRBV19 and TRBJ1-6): DGGITQSPKYLFRKEGQNVTLSCEQNLNHDAMYWYRQDPGQGLRLIYYSQIVNDFQKGDIAEGYSVSREKKESFPLTVTSAQKNPTAFYLCASSEMTGVNSPLHFGNGTRLTVT.

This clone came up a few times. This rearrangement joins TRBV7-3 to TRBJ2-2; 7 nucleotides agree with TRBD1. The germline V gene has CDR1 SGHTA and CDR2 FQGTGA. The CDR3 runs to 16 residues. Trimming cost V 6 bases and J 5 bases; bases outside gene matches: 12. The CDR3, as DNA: TGTGCCAGCAGGTTATCACAGGGGCCGGGTACCGGGGAGCTGTTTTTT. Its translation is CASRLSQGPGTGELFF.

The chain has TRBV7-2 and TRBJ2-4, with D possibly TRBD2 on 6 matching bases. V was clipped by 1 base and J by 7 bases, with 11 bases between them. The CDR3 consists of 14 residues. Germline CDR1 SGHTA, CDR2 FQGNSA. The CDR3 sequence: CASSLDRGSNIQYF. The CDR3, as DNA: TGTGCCAGCAGCTTAGATCGGGGGAGCAACATTCAGTACTTC.

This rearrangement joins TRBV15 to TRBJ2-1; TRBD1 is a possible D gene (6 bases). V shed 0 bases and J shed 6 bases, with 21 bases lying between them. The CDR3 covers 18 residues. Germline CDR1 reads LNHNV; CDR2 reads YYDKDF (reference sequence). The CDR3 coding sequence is TGTGCCACCAGCAGAGATATCGCCGGGACATTGGTGAGCAATGAGCAGTTCTTC. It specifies CATSRDIAGTLVSNEQFF.

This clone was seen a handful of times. The CDR3 coding sequence is TGTGCCAGCAGCCCTATCCCCACTGATCAAGAGACCCAGTACTTC. This gives the protein CASSPIPTDQETQYF. V usage is TRBV9 and J usage is TRBJ2-5; D remains ambiguous. Trimming took 4 bases from V and 2 from J, leaving 15 bases between them. Germline V gene data show CDR1 as SGDLS and CDR2 as YYNGEE. The CDR3 spans 15 residues.

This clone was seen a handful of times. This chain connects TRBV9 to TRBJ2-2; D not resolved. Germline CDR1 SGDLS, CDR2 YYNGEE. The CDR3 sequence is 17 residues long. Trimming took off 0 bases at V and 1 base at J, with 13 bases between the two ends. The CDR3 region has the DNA TGTGCCAGCAGCGTAGATGGGTTAGCCCGGAACACCGGGGAGCTGTTTTTT. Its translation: CASSVDGLARNTGELFF. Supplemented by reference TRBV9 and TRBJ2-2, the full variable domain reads DSGVTQTPKHLITATGQRVTLRCSPRSGDLSVYWYQQSLDQGLQFLIQYYNGEERAKGNILERFSAQQFPDLHSELNLSSLELGDSALYFCASSVDGLARNTGELFFGEGSRLTVL.

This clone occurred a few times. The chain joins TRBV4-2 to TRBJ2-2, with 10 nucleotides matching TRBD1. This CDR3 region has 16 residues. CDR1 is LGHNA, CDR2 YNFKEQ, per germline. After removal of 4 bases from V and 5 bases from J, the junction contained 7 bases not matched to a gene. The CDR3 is CASSPIGTGATGELFF. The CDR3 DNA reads TGTGCCAGCAGCCCCATCGGGACAGGGGCGACCGGGGAGCTGTTTTTT.

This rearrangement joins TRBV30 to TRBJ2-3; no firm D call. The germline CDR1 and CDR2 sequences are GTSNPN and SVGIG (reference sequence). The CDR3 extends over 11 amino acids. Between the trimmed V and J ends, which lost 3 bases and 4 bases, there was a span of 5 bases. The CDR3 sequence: CAWSASDTQYF. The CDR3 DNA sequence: TGTGCCTGGAGCGCATCAGATACGCAGTATTTT.

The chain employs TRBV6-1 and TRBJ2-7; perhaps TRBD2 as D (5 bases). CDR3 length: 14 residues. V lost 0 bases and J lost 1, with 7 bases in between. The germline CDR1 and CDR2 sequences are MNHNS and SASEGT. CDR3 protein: CASSEARGSYEQYF. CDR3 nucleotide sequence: TGTGCCAGCAGTGAAGCGAGAGGGTCCTACGAGCAGTACTTC.

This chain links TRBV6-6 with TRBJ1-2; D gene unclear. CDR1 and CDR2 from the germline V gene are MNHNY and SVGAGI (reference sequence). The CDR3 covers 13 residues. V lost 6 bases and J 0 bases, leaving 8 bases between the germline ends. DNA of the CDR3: TGTGCCAGCAGCCTCCGGGCTAACTATGGCTACACCTTC. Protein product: CASSLRANYGYTF.

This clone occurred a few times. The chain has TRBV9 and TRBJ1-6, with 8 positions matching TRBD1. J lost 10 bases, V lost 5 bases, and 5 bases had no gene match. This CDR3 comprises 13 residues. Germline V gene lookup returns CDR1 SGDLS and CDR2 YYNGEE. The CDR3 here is CASRGQGGSPLHF. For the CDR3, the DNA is TGTGCCAGCAGAGGACAGGGAGGATCACCCCTCCACTTT.

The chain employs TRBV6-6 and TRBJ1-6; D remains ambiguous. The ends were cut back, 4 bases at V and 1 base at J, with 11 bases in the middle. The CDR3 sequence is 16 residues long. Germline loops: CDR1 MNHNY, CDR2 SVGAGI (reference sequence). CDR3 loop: CASSSLSESYNSPLHF. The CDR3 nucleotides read TGTGCCAGCAGTTCACTGAGCGAATCCTATAATTCACCCCTCCACTTT.

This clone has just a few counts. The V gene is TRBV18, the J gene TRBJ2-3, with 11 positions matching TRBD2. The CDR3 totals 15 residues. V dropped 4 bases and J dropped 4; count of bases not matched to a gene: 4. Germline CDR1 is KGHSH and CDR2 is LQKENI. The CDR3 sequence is CASSLLSGRADTQYF. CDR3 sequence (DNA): TGTGCCAGCTCACTCCTTAGCGGGAGGGCAGATACGCAGTATTTT.